Listed below are T cell receptor beta chains from one sample, sequenced in a study of T cell changes during pregnancy in multiple sclerosis. Some clones are missing from TCRdb's copy, which holds only in-frame ones; the method was immunoSEQ multiplex PCR. This sample has around 80,000 clones; about 96% occur once, and the top ten carry about 1%. This specimen consisted of peripheral blood, obtained in the second trimester of pregnancy. The receptors derive from a female donor with multiple sclerosis, enrolled in a pregnancy study. Each CDR3 is given with its conserved first and last residue.

>TRBJ2-7|TRBV7-8
CASSGRQGAYEQYF
>TRBJ2-1|TRBV5-1
CASSLAVSSDEQFF
>TRBJ1-1|TRBV10-2
CASSENTGLEAFF
>TRBJ2-4|TRBV5-6
CASSGTGDLAKNIQYF
>TRBJ1-2|TRBV5-1
CASRTAGQNYGYTF
>TRBJ2-1|TRBV10-2
CASSDGAGGGNEQFF
>TRBJ2-4|TRBV5-4
CASSWEGTKNIQYF
>TRBJ1-1|TRBV5-6
CASSFRDTRPTNTEAFF
>TRBJ2-2|TRBV7-9
CASSLVGTTSGSLAGELFF
>TRBJ1-2|TRBV30
CAWGNGQGVLGYTF
>TRBJ1-4|TRBV7-9
CASSLTAGGEKLFF
>TRBJ1-1|TRBV13
CASSLGRTASAEAFF
>TRBJ1-1|TRBV5-1
CASSSSTGLNTEAFF
>TRBJ2-7|TRBV5-4
CASSLDGTGDYEQYF
>TRBJ2-7|TRBV7-8
CASSLSSGGLYEQYF
>TRBJ1-1|TRBV25-1
CASKGQYTEAFF
>TRBJ2-7|TRBV5-1
CASSLRQGAYEQYF
>TRBJ2-5|TRBV5-6
CASSPAGRYQETQYF
>TRBJ2-2|TRBV7-9
CASSLDSRSKNTGELFF
>TRBJ2-7|TRBV29-1
CSVEVESYEQYF
>TRBJ2-7|TRBV11-2
CASSLGVLYEQYF
>TRBJ2-2|TRBV28
CASWTGANTGELFF
>TRBJ1-2|TRBV6-6
CATSTGDGYTF
>TRBJ1-2|TRBV4-1
CASSQAPRGANYGYTF
>TRBJ1-2|TRBV11-3
CASSTWGGSYYGYTF
>TRBJ2-3|TRBV6-1
CASSVRTSGTDTQYF
>TRBJ1-1|TRBV5-4
CASSQKQVRNTEAFF
>TRBJ2-5|TRBV19
CASTQGTGKETQYF
>TRBJ1-3|TRBV5-1
CASSLTGTGNTIYF